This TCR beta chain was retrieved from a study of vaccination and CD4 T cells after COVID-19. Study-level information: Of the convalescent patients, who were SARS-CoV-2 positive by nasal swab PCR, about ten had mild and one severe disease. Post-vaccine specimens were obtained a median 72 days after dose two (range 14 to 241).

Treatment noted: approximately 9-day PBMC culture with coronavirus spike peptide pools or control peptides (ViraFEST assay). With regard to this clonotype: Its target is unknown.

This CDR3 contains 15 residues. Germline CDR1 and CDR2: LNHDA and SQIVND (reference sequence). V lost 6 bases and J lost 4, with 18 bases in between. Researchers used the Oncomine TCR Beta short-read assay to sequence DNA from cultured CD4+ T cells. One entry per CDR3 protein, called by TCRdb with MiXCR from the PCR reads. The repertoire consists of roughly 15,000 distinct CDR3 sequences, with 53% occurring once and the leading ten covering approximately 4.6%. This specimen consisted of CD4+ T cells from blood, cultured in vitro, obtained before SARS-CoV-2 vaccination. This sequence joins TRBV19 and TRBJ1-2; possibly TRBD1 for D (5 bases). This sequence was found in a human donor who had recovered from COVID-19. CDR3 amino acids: CASSRDSRGVYGYTF. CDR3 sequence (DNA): TGTGCCAGTAGCCGAGACAGCCGTGGGGTCTATGGCTACACCTTC.